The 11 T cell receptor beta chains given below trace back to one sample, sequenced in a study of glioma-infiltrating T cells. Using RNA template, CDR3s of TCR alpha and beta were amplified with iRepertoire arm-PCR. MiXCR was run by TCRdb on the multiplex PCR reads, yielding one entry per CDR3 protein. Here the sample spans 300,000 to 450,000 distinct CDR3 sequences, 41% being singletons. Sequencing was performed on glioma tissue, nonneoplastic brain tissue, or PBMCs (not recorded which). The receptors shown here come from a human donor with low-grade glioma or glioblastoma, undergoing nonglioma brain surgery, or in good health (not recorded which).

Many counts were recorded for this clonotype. The CDR3 protein is CASSLRQGDGYTF. The CDR3 coding sequence is TGTGCCAGCAGTTTGCGACAGGGAGATGGCTACACCTTC. The chain employs TRBV27 and TRBJ1-2, with TRBD1 identical over 7 bases. CDR3 size: 13 residues. Unmatched junction bases numbered 4, after V lost 3 bases and J lost 6 bases. Germline CDR1 is MNHEY and CDR2 is SMNVEV (reference sequence).

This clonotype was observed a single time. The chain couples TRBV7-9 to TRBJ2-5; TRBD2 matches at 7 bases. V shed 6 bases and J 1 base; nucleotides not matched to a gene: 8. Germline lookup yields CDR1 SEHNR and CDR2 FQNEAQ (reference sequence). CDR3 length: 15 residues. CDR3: CASRRIAGSQETQYF. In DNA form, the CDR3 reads TGTGCCAGCAGGCGAATAGCGGGTTCCCAAGAGACCCAGTACTTC.

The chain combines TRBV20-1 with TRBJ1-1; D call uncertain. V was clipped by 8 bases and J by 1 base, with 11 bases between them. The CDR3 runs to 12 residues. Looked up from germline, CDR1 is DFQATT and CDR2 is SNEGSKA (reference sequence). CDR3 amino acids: CSRRETNTEAFF. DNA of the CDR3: TGCAGTCGGAGGGAAACGAACACTGAAGCTTTCTTT.

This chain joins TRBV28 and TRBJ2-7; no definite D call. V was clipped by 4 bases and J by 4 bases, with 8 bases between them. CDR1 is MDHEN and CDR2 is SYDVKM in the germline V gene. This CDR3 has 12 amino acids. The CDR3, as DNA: TGTGCCAGCAGTTCGCGAGCTTACGAGCAGTACTTC. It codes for CASSSRAYEQYF. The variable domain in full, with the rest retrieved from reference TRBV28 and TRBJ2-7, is DVKVTQSSRYLVKRTGEKVFLECVQDMDHENMFWYRQDPGLGLRLIYFSYDVKMKEKGDIPEGYSVSREKKERFSLILESASTNQTSMYLCASSSRAYEQYFGPGTRLTVT.

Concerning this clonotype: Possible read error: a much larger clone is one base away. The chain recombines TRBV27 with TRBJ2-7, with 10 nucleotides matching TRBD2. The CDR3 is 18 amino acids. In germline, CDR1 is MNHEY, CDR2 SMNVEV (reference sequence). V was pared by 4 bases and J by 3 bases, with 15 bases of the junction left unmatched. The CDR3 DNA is TGTGCCAGCAGTTCGTCCGGGACTAGCGTGAGTGTTCGCTACGAGCAGTACTTC. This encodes CASSSSGTSVSVRYEQYF.

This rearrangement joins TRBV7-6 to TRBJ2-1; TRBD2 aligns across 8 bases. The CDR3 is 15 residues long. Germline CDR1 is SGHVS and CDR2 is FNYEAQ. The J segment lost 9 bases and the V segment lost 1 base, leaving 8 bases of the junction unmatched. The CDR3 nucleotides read TGTGCCAGCAGCTTAGAAGCGGGAGAAAGTGTTGAGCAGTTCTTC. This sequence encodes CASSLEAGESVEQFF.

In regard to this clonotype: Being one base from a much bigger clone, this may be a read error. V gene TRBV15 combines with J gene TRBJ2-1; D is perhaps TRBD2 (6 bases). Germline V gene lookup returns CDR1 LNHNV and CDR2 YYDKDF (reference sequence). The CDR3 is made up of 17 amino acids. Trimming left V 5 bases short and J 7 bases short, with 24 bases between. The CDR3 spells CATSGPSGLLSWNEQFF. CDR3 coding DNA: TGTGCCACCAGCGGACCATCGGGACTCCTCTCCTGGAATGAGCAGTTCTTC.

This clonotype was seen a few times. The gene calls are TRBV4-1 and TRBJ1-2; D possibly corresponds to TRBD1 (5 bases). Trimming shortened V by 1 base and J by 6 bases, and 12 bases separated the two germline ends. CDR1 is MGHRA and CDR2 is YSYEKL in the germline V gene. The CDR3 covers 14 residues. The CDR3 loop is CASSQVGGAHGYTF. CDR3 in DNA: TGCGCCAGCAGCCAAGTTGGAGGGGCTCATGGCTACACCTTC.

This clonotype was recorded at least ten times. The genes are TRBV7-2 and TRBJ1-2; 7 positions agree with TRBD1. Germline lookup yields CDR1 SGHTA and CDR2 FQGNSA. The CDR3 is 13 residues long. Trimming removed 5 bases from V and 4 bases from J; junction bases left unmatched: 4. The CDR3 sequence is CASSLRDSYGYTF. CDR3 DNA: TGTGCCAGCAGCCTCCGGGACAGCTATGGCTACACCTTC.

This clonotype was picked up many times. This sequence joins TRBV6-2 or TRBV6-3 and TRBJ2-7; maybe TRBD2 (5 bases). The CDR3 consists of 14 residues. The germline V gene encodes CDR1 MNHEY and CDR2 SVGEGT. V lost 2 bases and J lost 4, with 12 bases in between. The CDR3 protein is CASSYPASSYEQYF. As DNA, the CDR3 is TGTGCCAGCAGTTACCCGGCTAGCAGTTACGAGCAGTACTTC.

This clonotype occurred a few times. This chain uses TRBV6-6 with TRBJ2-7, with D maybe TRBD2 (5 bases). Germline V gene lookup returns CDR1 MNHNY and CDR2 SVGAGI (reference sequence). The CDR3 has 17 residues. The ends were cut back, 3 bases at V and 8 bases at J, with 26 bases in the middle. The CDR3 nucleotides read TGTGCCAGCAGTTATGGGAGACCCTACAGAGCCAGCACTAAGCAGTACTTC. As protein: CASSYGRPYRASTKQYF.